The sequence of this TCR beta chain was determined in a study of OX40 agonist ivuxolimab in advanced cancers. Study summary: A mean age of roughly 66 years, range about 20 to 79, was recorded, and 82.7% were male. Anti-PD-1, anti-PD-L1 or anti-CTLA-4 therapy given earlier was allowed, and roughly 40% had some. In three patients, partial responses were observed, one with hepatocellular carcinoma and two with cutaneous melanoma.

The CDR3 runs 15 residues. Germline V lookup: CDR1 LNHDA, CDR2 SQIVND (reference sequence). The V segment lost 4 bases and the J segment 6 bases; nucleotides outside the gene matches: 8. The repertoire was sequenced with immunoSEQ multiplex PCR; TCRdb's copy has only in-frame clones and lacks some. The table records more than 45,000 clones, about 80% of them present only once. Patients were ineligible given autoimmune disease history or systemic immunosuppression. This clonotype originated in an adult with an advanced solid tumor such as melanoma, head and neck, liver or kidney cancer. The sequenced sample was CD4+ or CD8+ T cells sorted from blood, obtained in a trial of the OX40 agonist ivuxolimab. The chain joins TRBV19 to TRBJ1-5; 8 nucleotides align to TRBD1. In DNA form, the CDR3 reads TGTGCCAGTAGTAGACAGGGGAGTAAAGGTCAGCCCCAGCATTTT. It codes for CASSRQGSKGQPQHF.